This record looks at one T cell receptor (beta chain) sequence and its context. Using immunoSEQ multiplex PCR, the repertoire was profiled, and TCRdb retains in-frame clones only, with some absent. Here the sample spans approximately 110,000 clones, 85% being singletons. The entry originates in a study of blood T cell repertoires in COVID-19. On the study more broadly: T cells, B-cell-depleted T cells, or PBMCs supplied cDNA or gDNA.

The specimen was peripheral blood. The TCR originated in an elderly woman with COVID-19, enrolled during active disease.

The CDR3 nucleotides read TGTGCCAGCAGCTTAAAGGGAGGGGGGAACGAGCAGTACTTC. This codes for CASSLKGGGNEQYF. The V call is TRBV7-3, the J call TRBJ2-7; D might be TRBD2 (7 bases). The V gene's germline CDR1 is SGHTA and CDR2 FQGTGA. V was cut by 1 base and J by 5 bases, with 12 bases left in between. The CDR3 has 14 residues.